A selection of T cell receptor beta chains follows, all from one sample in a study of T cell responses to AZD1222 COVID-19 vaccine. Here immunoSEQ multiplex PCR was the method, and the copy in TCRdb shows in-frame clones only, minus some. The sample holds more than 140,000 clones; around nine tenths are singletons and the top ten take about 5%. This specimen consisted of peripheral blood, obtained on day 0 of AZD1222 vaccination. The receptors shown here come from an adult in good health. Both conserved end residues are part of each CDR3. Each record gives: V gene, J gene, clone size, D gene, CDR3 DNA, CDR3 protein. D genes are given only for firm matches. Rows may omit the clone size; those that give it use once, few, many or a size class.

v_call: TRBV18
j_call: TRBJ1-2
clone_size: .
d_call: TRBD1
cdr3_nt: TGTGCCAGCTCACCATCGACAGGGGCTAACTATGGCTACACCTTC
cdr3_aa: CASSPSTGANYGYTF

v_call: TRBV19
j_call: TRBJ2-5
clone_size: .
d_call: .
cdr3_nt: TGTGCCAGTAGTACGGTAGGGGAGACCCAGTACTTC
cdr3_aa: CASSTVGETQYF

v_call: TRBV28
j_call: TRBJ2-7
clone_size: .
d_call: .
cdr3_nt: TGTGCCAGCAGTTTCGAGTCCCTTTCCAGCTCCTACGAGCAGTACTTC
cdr3_aa: CASSFESLSSSYEQYF

v_call: TRBV7-9
j_call: TRBJ1-6
clone_size: .
d_call: .
cdr3_nt: TGTGCCAGCAGCTTAGCGGAGACAATTAATTCACCCCTCCACTTT
cdr3_aa: CASSLAETINSPLHF

v_call: TRBV20-1
j_call: TRBJ2-7
clone_size: .
d_call: TRBD2
cdr3_nt: TGCAGTGCTAGTGTTAGCGGGGCCCCGGCGCAGTACTTC
cdr3_aa: CSASVSGAPAQYF

v_call: TRBV20-1
j_call: TRBJ1-6
clone_size: .
d_call: .
cdr3_nt: TGCAGTGCTAGTATGAAGGGACATGGGGATTCACCCCTCCACTTT
cdr3_aa: CSASMKGHGDSPLHF

v_call: TRBV7-3
j_call: TRBJ2-2
clone_size: .
d_call: .
cdr3_nt: TGTGCCAGCAGCCCGACAGAGACCGGGGAGCTGTTTTTT
cdr3_aa: CASSPTETGELFF

v_call: TRBV5-4
j_call: TRBJ2-7
clone_size: .
d_call: .
cdr3_nt: TGTGCCAGCAGCTTGGGGGTTGGTGGGCAGGGCCTCTCCTACGAGCAGTACTTC
cdr3_aa: CASSLGVGGQGLSYEQYF

v_call: TRBV30
j_call: TRBJ2-3
clone_size: .
d_call: TRBD1
cdr3_nt: TGTGCCTGGAGTGCTCCAGGGGGCATAGAGCTCACAGATACGCAGTATTTT
cdr3_aa: CAWSAPGGIELTDTQYF

v_call: TRBV6-5
j_call: TRBJ2-3
clone_size: .
d_call: .
cdr3_nt: TGTGCCAGCCCCCTTGGCGATACGCAGTATTTT
cdr3_aa: CASPLGDTQYF

v_call: TRBV28
j_call: TRBJ1-6
clone_size: few
d_call: .
cdr3_nt: TGTGCCAGCAGTTTATATACAGGAGATTCACCCCTCCACTTT
cdr3_aa: CASSLYTGDSPLHF

v_call: TRBV5-4
j_call: TRBJ2-6
clone_size: once
d_call: .
cdr3_nt: TGTGCCAGCAGCTTCGCGGTGGCAGTCTCTGGGGCCAACGTCCTGACTTTC
cdr3_aa: CASSFAVAVSGANVLTF

v_call: TRBV7-7
j_call: TRBJ2-1
clone_size: .
d_call: TRBD2
cdr3_nt: TGTGCTAGCAGCTTAACCCAAGCGGGAGGATATGAGCAGTTCTTC
cdr3_aa: CASSLTQAGGYEQFF

v_call: TRBV19
j_call: TRBJ1-3
clone_size: .
d_call: .
cdr3_nt: TGTGCCAGTAGTATTAACCGGGGAAACACCATATATTTT
cdr3_aa: CASSINRGNTIYF

v_call: TRBV30
j_call: TRBJ2-1
clone_size: .
d_call: .
cdr3_nt: TGTGCCTGGAGTATTAGGGATGAGCAGTTCTTC
cdr3_aa: CAWSIRDEQFF

v_call: TRBV6-5
j_call: TRBJ2-7
clone_size: .
d_call: TRBD1
cdr3_nt: TGTGCCAGCAGTAAACCCGGGACAGGGGTCGGCGAGCAGTACTTC
cdr3_aa: CASSKPGTGVGEQYF

v_call: TRBV11-2
j_call: TRBJ2-7
clone_size: .
d_call: .
cdr3_nt: TGTGCCAGCAGCACTACTCGGGCGAGCCGGGGCGAGCAGTACTTC
cdr3_aa: CASSTTRASRGEQYF